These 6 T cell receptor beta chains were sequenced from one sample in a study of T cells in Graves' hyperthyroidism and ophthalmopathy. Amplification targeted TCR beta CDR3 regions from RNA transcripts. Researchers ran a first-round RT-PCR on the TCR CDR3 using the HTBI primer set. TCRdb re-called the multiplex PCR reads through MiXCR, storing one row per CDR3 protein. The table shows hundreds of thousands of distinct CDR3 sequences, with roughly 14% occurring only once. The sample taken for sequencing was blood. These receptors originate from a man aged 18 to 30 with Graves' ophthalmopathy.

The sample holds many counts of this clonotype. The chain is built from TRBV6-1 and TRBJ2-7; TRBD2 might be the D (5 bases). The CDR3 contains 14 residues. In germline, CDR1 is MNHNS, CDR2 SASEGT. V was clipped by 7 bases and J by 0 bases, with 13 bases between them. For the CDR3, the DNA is TGTGCCAGCACCCTGAGGAGCGGCTCCTACGAGCAGTACTTC. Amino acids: CASTLRSGSYEQYF.

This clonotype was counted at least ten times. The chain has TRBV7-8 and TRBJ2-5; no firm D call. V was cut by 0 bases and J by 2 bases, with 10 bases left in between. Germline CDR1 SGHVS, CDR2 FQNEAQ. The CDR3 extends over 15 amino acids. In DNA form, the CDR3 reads TGTGCCAGCAGCTTAGCTGTGGGATTTCAAGAGACCCAGTACTTC. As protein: CASSLAVGFQETQYF.

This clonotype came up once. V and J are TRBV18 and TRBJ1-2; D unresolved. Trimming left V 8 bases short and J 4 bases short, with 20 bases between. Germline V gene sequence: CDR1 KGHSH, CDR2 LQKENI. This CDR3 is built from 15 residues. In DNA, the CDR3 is TGTGCCAGCAGTTTAGAGGGCGGCGGCACCTATGGCTACACCTTC. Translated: CASSLEGGGTYGYTF.

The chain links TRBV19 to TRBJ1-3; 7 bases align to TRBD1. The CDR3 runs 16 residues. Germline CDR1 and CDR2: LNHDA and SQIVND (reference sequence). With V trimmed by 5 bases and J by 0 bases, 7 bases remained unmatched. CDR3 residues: CASSRDRDNSGNTIYF. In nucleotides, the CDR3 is TGTGCCAGTAGTCGAGACAGGGATAACTCTGGAAACACCATATATTTT.

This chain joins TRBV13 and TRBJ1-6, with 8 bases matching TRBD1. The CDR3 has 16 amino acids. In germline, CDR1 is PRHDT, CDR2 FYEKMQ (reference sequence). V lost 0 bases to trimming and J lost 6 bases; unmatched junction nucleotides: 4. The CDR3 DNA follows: TGTGCCAGCAGCTTAGGGGACAGGGCTGGTAATTCACCCCTCCACTTT. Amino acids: CASSLGDRAGNSPLHF.

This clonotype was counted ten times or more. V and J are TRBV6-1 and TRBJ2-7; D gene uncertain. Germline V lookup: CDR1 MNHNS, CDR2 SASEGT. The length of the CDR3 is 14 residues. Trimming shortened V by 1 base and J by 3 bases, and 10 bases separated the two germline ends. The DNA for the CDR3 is TGTGCCAGCAGTGAAGGGAGTTCCAGCTACGAGCAGTACTTC. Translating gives CASSEGSSSYEQYF.